Listed below are T cell receptor beta chains from one sample, sequenced in a study of blood T cell repertoires in COVID-19. TCRdb's table, derived via immunoSEQ multiplex PCR, lists solely in-frame clones and lacks some. This table holds over 10,000 clones, more than 65% found once. Sequenced input: peripheral blood. The receptor source for this set is a man at least 80 years old with acute or convalescent COVID-19. Both conserved end residues are part of each CDR3. D genes are given only for firm matches. Clone size is shown for a subset of rows, as once, few, many or a class of expanded clone.

CDR3nt: TGCGCCAGCTACGGGGGGCTCAACTATGGCTACACCTTC
CDR3aa: CASYGGLNYGYTF
abundance: .
v_gene: TRBV5-1
j_gene: TRBJ1-2
d_gene: .

CDR3nt: TGTGCCAGCAGCGTCTCCTTGGGGAGGCTCGCAGATACGCAGTATTTT
CDR3aa: CASSVSLGRLADTQYF
abundance: .
v_gene: TRBV9
j_gene: TRBJ2-3
d_gene: .

CDR3nt: TGTGCCAGCTCCCCCTCCCCCAGTGGCACTGAAGCTTTCTTT
CDR3aa: CASSPSPSGTEAFF
abundance: .
v_gene: TRBV18
j_gene: TRBJ1-1
d_gene: .

CDR3nt: TGTGCCAGCAGGAGGACTAGCGGACATGAGCAGTTCTTC
CDR3aa: CASRRTSGHEQFF
abundance: .
v_gene: TRBV6-5
j_gene: TRBJ2-1
d_gene: TRBD2

CDR3nt: TGCAGTGCTAGTAAGGGGGCGAGTAGTTCACCCCTCCACTTT
CDR3aa: CSASKGASSSPLHF
abundance: .
v_gene: TRBV20-1
j_gene: TRBJ1-6
d_gene: TRBD1

CDR3nt: TGTGCCAGCACCGCAACAGGGGATGGTGGAAACACCATATATTTT
CDR3aa: CASTATGDGGNTIYF
abundance: few
v_gene: TRBV7-6
j_gene: TRBJ1-3
d_gene: TRBD1

CDR3nt: TGTGCCAGCTCGCCCACGGAGGCAGATACGCAGTATTTT
CDR3aa: CASSPTEADTQYF
abundance: once
v_gene: TRBV18
j_gene: TRBJ2-3
d_gene: .

CDR3nt: TGTGCCAGCAGTTTATGGGACAGAGAAGGGTCACCCCTCCACTTT
CDR3aa: CASSLWDREGSPLHF
abundance: once
v_gene: TRBV28
j_gene: TRBJ1-6
d_gene: .

CDR3nt: TGTGCCAGTAGTATACAGGGGTTCGATCAGCCCCAGCATTTT
CDR3aa: CASSIQGFDQPQHF
abundance: once
v_gene: TRBV19
j_gene: TRBJ1-5
d_gene: .

CDR3nt: TGTGCCAGCAGCGACAGGGGTGCGTCCTACGAGCAGTACTTC
CDR3aa: CASSDRGASYEQYF
abundance: .
v_gene: TRBV6-5
j_gene: TRBJ2-7
d_gene: TRBD1

CDR3nt: TGTGCCAGCAGTCCCGGGACAGCAAGAGGCGAGCAGTACTTC
CDR3aa: CASSPGTARGEQYF
abundance: .
v_gene: TRBV2
j_gene: TRBJ2-7
d_gene: TRBD1

CDR3nt: TGTGCCAGCAGCTCAGGACAGGGCAGGGAAGCTTTCTTT
CDR3aa: CASSSGQGREAFF
abundance: few
v_gene: TRBV13
j_gene: TRBJ1-1
d_gene: TRBD1

CDR3nt: TGTGCCAGCAGCGCAGGGGTGGGCAGGGAGACCCAGTACTTC
CDR3aa: CASSAGVGRETQYF
abundance: .
v_gene: TRBV9
j_gene: TRBJ2-5
d_gene: .

CDR3nt: TGCAGTGCTAGTTTTGCGGGGGACTACAATGAGCAGTTCTTC
CDR3aa: CSASFAGDYNEQFF
abundance: .
v_gene: TRBV20-1
j_gene: TRBJ2-1
d_gene: TRBD2

CDR3nt: TGTGCCAGCAGCTTACTGCCCACCTCGATTAGTGAGCAGTTCTTC
CDR3aa: CASSLLPTSISEQFF
abundance: .
v_gene: TRBV5-8
j_gene: TRBJ2-1
d_gene: .

CDR3nt: TGTGCCAGTAGGATAGACAGGGAGGCTGAAGCTTTCTTT
CDR3aa: CASRIDREAEAFF
abundance: .
v_gene: TRBV19
j_gene: TRBJ1-1
d_gene: TRBD1

CDR3nt: TGTGCCAGCAACCCGGGCGGGGGAGAGGGGGAGACCCAGTACTTC
CDR3aa: CASNPGGGEGETQYF
abundance: .
v_gene: TRBV5-5
j_gene: TRBJ2-5
d_gene: TRBD2

CDR3nt: TGTGCCAGCAGTCTTCGGCAAGAGACCCAGTACTTC
CDR3aa: CASSLRQETQYF
abundance: .
v_gene: TRBV6-5
j_gene: TRBJ2-5
d_gene: .

CDR3nt: TGTGCCAGTAGTATATCAGGGGTTGGTGAAAAACTGTTTTTT
CDR3aa: CASSISGVGEKLFF
abundance: .
v_gene: TRBV19
j_gene: TRBJ1-4
d_gene: .

CDR3nt: TGCAGTGCTACAGCTCCGGTCTATGGCTACACCTTC
CDR3aa: CSATAPVYGYTF
abundance: .
v_gene: TRBV29-1
j_gene: TRBJ1-2
d_gene: .

CDR3nt: TGCGCCAGCAGCTCACAAACGACAGGCCTGGGGGAGCAGTACTTC
CDR3aa: CASSSQTTGLGEQYF
abundance: .
v_gene: TRBV5-1
j_gene: TRBJ2-7
d_gene: .

CDR3nt: TGCGCCAGCAGCCCTGACAGGGGGGGCTACGAGCAGTACTTC
CDR3aa: CASSPDRGGYEQYF
abundance: .
v_gene: TRBV5-1
j_gene: TRBJ2-7
d_gene: TRBD1

CDR3nt: TGCGCCAGCAGCCAAGAATACAGGGCAAGGGGCTATGGCTACACCTTC
CDR3aa: CASSQEYRARGYGYTF
abundance: few
v_gene: TRBV4-3
j_gene: TRBJ1-2
d_gene: .

CDR3nt: TGTGCCAGTAGTCAGGGGTGGGAGACCCAGTACTTC
CDR3aa: CASSQGWETQYF
abundance: .
v_gene: TRBV19
j_gene: TRBJ2-5
d_gene: .

CDR3nt: TGTGCCAGCAGTTCGGACAGGGGGCCTGCTAATGAAAAACTGTTTTTT
CDR3aa: CASSSDRGPANEKLFF
abundance: .
v_gene: TRBV28
j_gene: TRBJ1-4
d_gene: TRBD1

CDR3nt: TGTGCCAGCAGCGAGACAGGGAGTCCCAGGTACGAGCAGTACTTC
CDR3aa: CASSETGSPRYEQYF
abundance: .
v_gene: TRBV13
j_gene: TRBJ2-7
d_gene: TRBD1

CDR3nt: TGTGCCAGCAGCTTGGTCTCTACAGCCTCCAACACTGAAGCTTTCTTT
CDR3aa: CASSLVSTASNTEAFF
abundance: .
v_gene: TRBV5-5
j_gene: TRBJ1-1
d_gene: .

CDR3nt: TGCGCCAGCAGTGTGCCGGGACAGGGGCCCGGCGGCTACACCTTC
CDR3aa: CASSVPGQGPGGYTF
abundance: .
v_gene: TRBV10-2
j_gene: TRBJ1-2
d_gene: TRBD1

CDR3nt: TGTGCCAGCAGTTACGGGGCGCCGGCCGGGGAGCTGTTTTTT
CDR3aa: CASSYGAPAGELFF
abundance: .
v_gene: TRBV6-5
j_gene: TRBJ2-2
d_gene: .

CDR3nt: TGTGCCAGCAAGCCAAACGTAGATAGTTCTGGAAACACCATATATTTT
CDR3aa: CASKPNVDSSGNTIYF
abundance: .
v_gene: TRBV2
j_gene: TRBJ1-3
d_gene: .

CDR3nt: TGTGCCAGCAGCTTAAGGAGGGGGCGGGGCGGGGAGCTGTTTTTT
CDR3aa: CASSLRRGRGGELFF
abundance: .
v_gene: TRBV7-2
j_gene: TRBJ2-2
d_gene: .

CDR3nt: TGTGCCAGCAGTTTACAGGGTTTAGGCAATGAGCAGTTCTTC
CDR3aa: CASSLQGLGNEQFF
abundance: .
v_gene: TRBV11-2
j_gene: TRBJ2-1
d_gene: .

CDR3nt: TGTGCCAGCAGATCGACAGCCCCCCAAGAGACCCAGTACTTC
CDR3aa: CASRSTAPQETQYF
abundance: .
v_gene: TRBV6-5
j_gene: TRBJ2-5
d_gene: .

CDR3nt: TGTGCCAGCAGCCCCCGACAGGGATCGAACACTGAAGCTTTCTTT
CDR3aa: CASSPRQGSNTEAFF
abundance: .
v_gene: TRBV5-4
j_gene: TRBJ1-1
d_gene: TRBD1

CDR3nt: TGCGCCAGCAGTGACTCGGGACTAGCGGGGGATCATGAGCAGTTCTTC
CDR3aa: CASSDSGLAGDHEQFF
abundance: few
v_gene: TRBV10-1
j_gene: TRBJ2-1
d_gene: TRBD2

CDR3nt: TGCGCCAGCAGAACGGGACAGATGAACACTGAAGCTTTCTTT
CDR3aa: CASRTGQMNTEAFF
abundance: once
v_gene: TRBV5-1
j_gene: TRBJ1-1
d_gene: TRBD1

CDR3nt: TGTGCCAGCGGCAATGGAGGCTTCGGGGAGCTGTTTTTT
CDR3aa: CASGNGGFGELFF
abundance: .
v_gene: TRBV2
j_gene: TRBJ2-2
d_gene: .

CDR3nt: TGTGCCAGCAGCCCGACAGGGGTCGAGCAGTACTTC
CDR3aa: CASSPTGVEQYF
abundance: few
v_gene: TRBV7-9
j_gene: TRBJ2-7
d_gene: TRBD1

CDR3nt: TGTGCCAGCAGCCAGAACAGGGTAACTGAAGCTTTCTTT
CDR3aa: CASSQNRVTEAFF
abundance: .
v_gene: TRBV14
j_gene: TRBJ1-1
d_gene: .

CDR3nt: TGTGCCACCAGCAGAGAAACAGGGAACGGGGAGACCCAGTACTTC
CDR3aa: CATSRETGNGETQYF
abundance: .
v_gene: TRBV15
j_gene: TRBJ2-5
d_gene: .

CDR3nt: TGTGCCAGCAGCGTAGAGGGAGAGAACACTGAAGCTTTCTTT
CDR3aa: CASSVEGENTEAFF
abundance: .
v_gene: TRBV9
j_gene: TRBJ1-1
d_gene: .

CDR3nt: TGTGCCAGCAGCGTAGGGACTAATAGGAATGAGCAGTTCTTC
CDR3aa: CASSVGTNRNEQFF
abundance: .
v_gene: TRBV9
j_gene: TRBJ2-1
d_gene: .

CDR3nt: TGCGCCAGCAGCTTAGGGACAGGGAGCGAGCAGTACTTC
CDR3aa: CASSLGTGSEQYF
abundance: few
v_gene: TRBV5-1
j_gene: TRBJ2-7
d_gene: TRBD1

CDR3nt: TGTGCCAGCAGTCAACCCCCGAGTGGCTACACCTTC
CDR3aa: CASSQPPSGYTF
abundance: .
v_gene: TRBV12-3/TRBV12-4
j_gene: TRBJ1-2
d_gene: .

CDR3nt: TGTGCCAGCAGCCAAGACCACAGGACATCCGCAACTAATGAAAAACTGTTTTTT
CDR3aa: CASSQDHRTSATNEKLFF
abundance: .
v_gene: TRBV3-1/TRBV3-2
j_gene: TRBJ1-4
d_gene: .

CDR3nt: TGTGCCAGCAGCTTGATTTGGCCCACAGATACGCAGTATTTT
CDR3aa: CASSLIWPTDTQYF
abundance: .
v_gene: TRBV11-2
j_gene: TRBJ2-3
d_gene: .

CDR3nt: TGTGCCAGCAGTGAGACTAGCGGGGGGGGCAGGGATACGCAGTATTTT
CDR3aa: CASSETSGGGRDTQYF
abundance: .
v_gene: TRBV6-1
j_gene: TRBJ2-3
d_gene: TRBD2

CDR3nt: TGTGCCAGCAGCTCCGGGGGCGGACAGGGGAGGAATGAGCAGTTCTTC
CDR3aa: CASSSGGGQGRNEQFF
abundance: few
v_gene: TRBV5-4
j_gene: TRBJ2-1
d_gene: TRBD1

CDR3nt: TGTGCCAGCAGACGGACAGGGGGTGAGTCTGGGAACACTGAAGCTTTCTTT
CDR3aa: CASRRTGGESGNTEAFF
abundance: once
v_gene: TRBV7-8
j_gene: TRBJ1-1
d_gene: TRBD1

CDR3nt: TGTGCCAGCAGCCTCCGGAGCACGAACACTGAAGCTTTCTTT
CDR3aa: CASSLRSTNTEAFF
abundance: .
v_gene: TRBV9
j_gene: TRBJ1-1
d_gene: .